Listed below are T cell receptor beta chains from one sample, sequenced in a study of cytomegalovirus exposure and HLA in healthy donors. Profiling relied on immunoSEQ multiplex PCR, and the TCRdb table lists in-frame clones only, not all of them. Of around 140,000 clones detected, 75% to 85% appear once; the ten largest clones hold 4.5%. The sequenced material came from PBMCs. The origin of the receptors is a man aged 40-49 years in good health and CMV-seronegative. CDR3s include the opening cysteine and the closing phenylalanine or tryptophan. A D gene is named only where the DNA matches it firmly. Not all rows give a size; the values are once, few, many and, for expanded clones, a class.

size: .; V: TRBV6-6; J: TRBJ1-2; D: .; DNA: TGTGCCAGCAGTTACCCCGGGATGATAGATGGCTACACCTTC; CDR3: CASSYPGMIDGYTF
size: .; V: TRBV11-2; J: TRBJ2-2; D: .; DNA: TGTGCCAGCAGCTCTGGGACACAGCACACCGGGGAGCTGTTTTTT; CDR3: CASSSGTQHTGELFF
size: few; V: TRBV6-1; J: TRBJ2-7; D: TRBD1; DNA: TGTGCCAGTACCACCGGGACAGTCTCCTACGAGCAGTACTTC; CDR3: CASTTGTVSYEQYF
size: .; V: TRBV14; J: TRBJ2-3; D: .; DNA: TGTGCCAGCAGCCACGCCGGGGGAATCACAGATACGCAGTATTTT; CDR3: CASSHAGGITDTQYF
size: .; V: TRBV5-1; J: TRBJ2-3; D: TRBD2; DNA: TGCGCCAGCAGCTTGGGACATAGCGGGGGCCTTACAGATACGCAGTATTTT; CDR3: CASSLGHSGGLTDTQYF
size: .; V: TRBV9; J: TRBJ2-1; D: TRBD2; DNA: TGTGCCAGCAGCGTAGGGGACTACCTGGGCGATGAGCAGTTCTTC; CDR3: CASSVGDYLGDEQFF
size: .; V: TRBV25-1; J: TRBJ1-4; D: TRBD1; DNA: TGTGCCAGCAAAGCCAGGGGGCTAGTAACTAATGAAAAACTGTTTTTT; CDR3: CASKARGLVTNEKLFF
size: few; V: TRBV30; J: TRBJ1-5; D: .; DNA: TGTGCCTGGAGTGTAAGTCGGAATCGGGGGGCCGGTCAGCCCCAGCATTTT; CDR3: CAWSVSRNRGAGQPQHF
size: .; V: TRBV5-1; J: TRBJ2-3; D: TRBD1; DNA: TGCGCCAGCAGCTTGGGGGGACAGACGACAGATACGCAGTATTTT; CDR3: CASSLGGQTTDTQYF
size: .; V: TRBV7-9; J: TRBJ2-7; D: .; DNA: TGTGCCAGCAGCTTCAGTCTAGAGGACTCCTACGAGCAGTACTTC; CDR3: CASSFSLEDSYEQYF
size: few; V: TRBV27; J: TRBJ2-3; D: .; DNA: TGTGCCAGCACAGTGGGCACACCTAGCACAGATACGCAGTATTTT; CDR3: CASTVGTPSTDTQYF
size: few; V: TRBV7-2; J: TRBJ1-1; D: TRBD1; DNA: TGTGCCAGCAGCTACCGGGACAGCGGAGCTTTCTTT; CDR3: CASSYRDSGAFF
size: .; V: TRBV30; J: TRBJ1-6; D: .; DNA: TGTGCCTGGAGTGTATATGGGCTGGATTCACCCCTCCACTTT; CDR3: CAWSVYGLDSPLHF
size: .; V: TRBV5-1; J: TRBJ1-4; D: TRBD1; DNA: TGCGCCAGCTGCGGACAGGGGGCAACTAATGAAAAACTGTTTTTT; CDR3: CASCGQGATNEKLFF
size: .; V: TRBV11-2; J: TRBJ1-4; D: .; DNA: TGTGCCAGCAGCTTCTTACAGGGTGATGAAAAACTGTTTTTT; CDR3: CASSFLQGDEKLFF
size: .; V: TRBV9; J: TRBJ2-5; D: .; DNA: TGTGCCAGCAGCGTAAAGGGACACCTAATGGAGACCCAGTACTTC; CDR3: CASSVKGHLMETQYF
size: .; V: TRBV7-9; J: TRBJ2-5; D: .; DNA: TGTGCCAGCAGCTTAATGGGCGGGGCGGGGAAAGAGACCCAGTACTTC; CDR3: CASSLMGGAGKETQYF
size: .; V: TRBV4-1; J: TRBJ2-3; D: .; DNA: TGCGCCAGCAGCCAACCGAATATTGGCGATACGCAGTATTTT; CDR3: CASSQPNIGDTQYF
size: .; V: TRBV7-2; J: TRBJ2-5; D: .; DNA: TGTGCCAGCAGCAACAGCTGGTCCCAGTACTTC; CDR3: CASSNSWSQYF
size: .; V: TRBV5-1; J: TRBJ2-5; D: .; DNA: TGCGCCAGCAGCTCCATACTCCTCACGGGGTTGCAAGAGACCCAGTACTTC; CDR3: CASSSILLTGLQETQYF
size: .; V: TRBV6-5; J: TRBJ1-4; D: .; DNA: TGTGCCAGCAGAAAGCGGGGGCATGAAAAACTGTTTTTT; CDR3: CASRKRGHEKLFF
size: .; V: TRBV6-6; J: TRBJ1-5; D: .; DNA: TGTGCCAGCAGTTACTCCCCGGGGGAGAGCAATCAGCCCCAGCATTTT; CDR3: CASSYSPGESNQPQHF
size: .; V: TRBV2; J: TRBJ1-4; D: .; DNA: TGTGCCAGCAGTGAACCTAGTGGACTGAATGAAAAACTGTTTTTT; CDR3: CASSEPSGLNEKLFF
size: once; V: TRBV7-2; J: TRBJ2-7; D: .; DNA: TGTGCCAGCAGCTTAGGGCCCAGGACCTACGAGCAGTACTTC; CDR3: CASSLGPRTYEQYF
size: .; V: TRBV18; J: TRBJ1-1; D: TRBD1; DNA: TGTGCCAGCTCACCCCAGGGGGGCAACACTGAAGCTTTCTTT; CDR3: CASSPQGGNTEAFF
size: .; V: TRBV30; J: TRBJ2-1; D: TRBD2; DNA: TGTGCCTGGGGAGTGGCGGGGGGGAATGAGCAGTTCTTC; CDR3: CAWGVAGGNEQFF
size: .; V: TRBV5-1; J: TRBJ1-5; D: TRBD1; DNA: TGCGCCAGCAGCTTGGGGACAGGGCTCAATCAGCCCCAGCATTTT; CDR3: CASSLGTGLNQPQHF
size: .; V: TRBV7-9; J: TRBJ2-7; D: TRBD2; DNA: TGTGCCAGCAGCCGTGATAGACTAGCGTGGGAGCAGTACTTC; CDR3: CASSRDRLAWEQYF
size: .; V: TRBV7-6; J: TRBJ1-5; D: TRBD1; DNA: TGTGCCAGCAGCTTGGGACAGCTTGGAAATCAGCCCCAGCATTTT; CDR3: CASSLGQLGNQPQHF
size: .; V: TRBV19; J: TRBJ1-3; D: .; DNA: TGTGCCAGTAGGAAGGCACAGGTTTCCTCTGGAAACACCATATATTTT; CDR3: CASRKAQVSSGNTIYF
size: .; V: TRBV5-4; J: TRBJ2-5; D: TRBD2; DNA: TGTGCCAGCAGCCTTAGCGGGGGGGCGGAGACCCAGTACTTC; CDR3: CASSLSGGAETQYF
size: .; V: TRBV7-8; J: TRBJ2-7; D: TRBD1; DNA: TGTGCCAGCAGCTTAGGGGACAGTTACTACGAGCAGTACTTC; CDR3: CASSLGDSYYEQYF
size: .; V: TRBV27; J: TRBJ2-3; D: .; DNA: TGTGCCAGCAGTTTATCGACAGACGATCGCACAGATACGCAGTATTTT; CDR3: CASSLSTDDRTDTQYF
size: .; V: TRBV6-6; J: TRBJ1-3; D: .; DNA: TGTGCCAGCAGTCCTCTACAGGGTTCCGGAAACACCATATATTTT; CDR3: CASSPLQGSGNTIYF
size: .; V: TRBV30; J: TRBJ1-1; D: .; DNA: TGTGCCTGGAGTGTACTGGCAGGGGAAACTGAAGCTTTCTTT; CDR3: CAWSVLAGETEAFF
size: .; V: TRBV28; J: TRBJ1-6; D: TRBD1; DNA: TGTGCCAGCAGAGGGGACAGGCTGTTTAATTCACCCCTCCACTTT; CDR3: CASRGDRLFNSPLHF
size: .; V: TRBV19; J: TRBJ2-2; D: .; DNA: TGTGCCAGTAGTATAATGCTAGCCAACACCGGGGAGCTGTTTTTT; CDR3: CASSIMLANTGELFF
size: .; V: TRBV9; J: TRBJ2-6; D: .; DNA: TGTGCCAGCAGAGAGGAGACTGGGGCCAACGTCCTGACTTTC; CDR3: CASREETGANVLTF
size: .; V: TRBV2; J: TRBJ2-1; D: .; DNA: TGTGCCAGCAAGGGAGACAATGAGCAGTTCTTC; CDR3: CASKGDNEQFF
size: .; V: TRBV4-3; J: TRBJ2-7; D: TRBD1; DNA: TGCGCCAGCAGCCAAGATCGGACAGGGGATGGCTACGAGCAGTACTTC; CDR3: CASSQDRTGDGYEQYF
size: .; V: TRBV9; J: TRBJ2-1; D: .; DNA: TGTGCCAGCAGCGGCGACAGTTTGAGCTCCTACAATGAGCAGTTCTTC; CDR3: CASSGDSLSSYNEQFF
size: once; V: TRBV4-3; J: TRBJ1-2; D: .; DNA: TGCGCCAGCAGCCAAGAGGGAGGGAACTGGGTATCGGGTGGCTACACCTTC; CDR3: CASSQEGGNWVSGGYTF
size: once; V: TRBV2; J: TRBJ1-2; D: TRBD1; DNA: TGTGCCAGCAGTGGGGACAGGGGGCCAAGCACCTTC; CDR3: CASSGDRGPSTF
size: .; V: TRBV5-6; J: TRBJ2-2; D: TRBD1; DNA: TGTGCCAGCAGCTTGGACAGGGGGCAAGTGACCGGGGAGCTGTTTTTT; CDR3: CASSLDRGQVTGELFF
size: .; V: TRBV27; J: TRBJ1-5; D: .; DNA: TGTGCCAGCGGTCGTAGGAGCCCCAATCAGCCCCAGCATTTT; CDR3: CASGRRSPNQPQHF